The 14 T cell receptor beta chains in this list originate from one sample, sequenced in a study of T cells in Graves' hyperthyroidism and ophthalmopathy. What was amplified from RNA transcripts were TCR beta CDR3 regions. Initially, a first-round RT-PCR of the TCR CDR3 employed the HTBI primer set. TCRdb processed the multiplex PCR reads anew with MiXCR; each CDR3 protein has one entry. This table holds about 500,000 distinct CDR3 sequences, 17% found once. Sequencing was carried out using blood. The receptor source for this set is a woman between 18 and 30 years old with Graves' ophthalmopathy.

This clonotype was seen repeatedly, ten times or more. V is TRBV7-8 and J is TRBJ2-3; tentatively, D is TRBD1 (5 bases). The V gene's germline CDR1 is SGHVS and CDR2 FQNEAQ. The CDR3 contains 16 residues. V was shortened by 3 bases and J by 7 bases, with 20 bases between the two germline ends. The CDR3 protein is CASSFSGGQGLNTQYF. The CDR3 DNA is TGTGCCAGCAGCTTCTCGGGCGGACAAGGTTTGAATACGCAGTATTTT.

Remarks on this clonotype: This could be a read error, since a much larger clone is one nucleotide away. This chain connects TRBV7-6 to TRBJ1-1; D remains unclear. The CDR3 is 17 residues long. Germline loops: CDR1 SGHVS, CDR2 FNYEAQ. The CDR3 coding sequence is TGTGCCAGCAACCCTGCTACACCCGATTCCATGAACACTGAAGCTTCCTTT. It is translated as CASNPATPDSMNTEASF.

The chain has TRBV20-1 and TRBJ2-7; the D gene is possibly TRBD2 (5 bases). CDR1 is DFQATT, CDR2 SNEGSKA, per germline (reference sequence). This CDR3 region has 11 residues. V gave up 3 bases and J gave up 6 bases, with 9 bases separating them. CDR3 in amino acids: CSASGVTEQYF. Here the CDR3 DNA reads TGCAGTGCTAGCGGGGTTACCGAGCAGTACTTC.

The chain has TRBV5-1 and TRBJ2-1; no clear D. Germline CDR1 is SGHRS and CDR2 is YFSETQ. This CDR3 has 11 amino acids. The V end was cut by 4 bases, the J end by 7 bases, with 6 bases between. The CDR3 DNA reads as TGCGCCAGCAGCGATACGAATGAGCAGTTCTTC. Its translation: CASSDTNEQFF.

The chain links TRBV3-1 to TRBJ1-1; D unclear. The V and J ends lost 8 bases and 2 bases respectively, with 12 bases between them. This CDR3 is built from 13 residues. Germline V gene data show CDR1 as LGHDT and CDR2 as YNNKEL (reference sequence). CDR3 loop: CASESRLNTEAFF. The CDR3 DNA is TGTGCCAGCGAGTCTAGGTTAAACACTGAAGCTTTCTTT.

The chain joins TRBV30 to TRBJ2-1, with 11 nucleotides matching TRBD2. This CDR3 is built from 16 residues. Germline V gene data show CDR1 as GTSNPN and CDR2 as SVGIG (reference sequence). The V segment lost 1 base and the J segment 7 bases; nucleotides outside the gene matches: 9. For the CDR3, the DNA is TGTGCCTGGAGTGGAATAGCGGGAGGGCTAGGAAATGAGCAGTTCTTC. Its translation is CAWSGIAGGLGNEQFF.

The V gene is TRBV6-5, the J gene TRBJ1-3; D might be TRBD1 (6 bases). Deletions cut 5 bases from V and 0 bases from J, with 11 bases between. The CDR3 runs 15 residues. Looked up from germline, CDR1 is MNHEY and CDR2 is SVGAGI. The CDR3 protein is CASSNRAGSGNTIYF. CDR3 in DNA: TGTGCCAGCAGTAACAGGGCTGGCTCTGGAAACACCATATATTTT.

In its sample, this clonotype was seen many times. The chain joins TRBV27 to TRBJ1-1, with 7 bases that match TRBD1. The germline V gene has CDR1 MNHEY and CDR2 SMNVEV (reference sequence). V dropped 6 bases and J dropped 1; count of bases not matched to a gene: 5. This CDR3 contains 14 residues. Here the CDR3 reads CASRETGANTEAFF. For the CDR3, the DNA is TGTGCCAGCAGGGAAACAGGGGCGAACACTGAAGCTTTCTTT.

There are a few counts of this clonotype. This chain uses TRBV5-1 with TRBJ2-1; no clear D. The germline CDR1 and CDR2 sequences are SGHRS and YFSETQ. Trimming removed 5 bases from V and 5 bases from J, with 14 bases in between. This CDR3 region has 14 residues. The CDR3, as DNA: TGCGCCAGCAGGCCCTCGGCGGAAAACAATGAGCAGTTCTTC. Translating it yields CASRPSAENNEQFF.

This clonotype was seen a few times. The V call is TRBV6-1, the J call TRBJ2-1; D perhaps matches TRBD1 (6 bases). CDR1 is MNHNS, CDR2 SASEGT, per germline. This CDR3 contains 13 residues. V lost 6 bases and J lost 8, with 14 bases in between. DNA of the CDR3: TGTGCCAGCAGGGCCGGGACAACTTATGAGCAGTTCTTC. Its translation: CASRAGTTYEQFF.

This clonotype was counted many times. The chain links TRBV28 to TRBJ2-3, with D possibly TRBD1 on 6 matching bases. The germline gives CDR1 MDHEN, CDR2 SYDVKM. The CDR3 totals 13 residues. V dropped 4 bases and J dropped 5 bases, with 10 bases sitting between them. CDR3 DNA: TGTGCCAGCAGTTCCCGAGGGGGAGATACGCAGTATTTT. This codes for CASSSRGGDTQYF.

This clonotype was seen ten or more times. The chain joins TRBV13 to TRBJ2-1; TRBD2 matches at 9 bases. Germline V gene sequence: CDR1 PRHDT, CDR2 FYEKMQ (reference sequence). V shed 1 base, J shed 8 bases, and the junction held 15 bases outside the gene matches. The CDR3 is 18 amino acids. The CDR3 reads CASSLDALAGGRADEQFF. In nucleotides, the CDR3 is TGTGCCAGCAGCTTAGACGCCCTGGCGGGCGGGAGGGCCGATGAGCAGTTCTTC.

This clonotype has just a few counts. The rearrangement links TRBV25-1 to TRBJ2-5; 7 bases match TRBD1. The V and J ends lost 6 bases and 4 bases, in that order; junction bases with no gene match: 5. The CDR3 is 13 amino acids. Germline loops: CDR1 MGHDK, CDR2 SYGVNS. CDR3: CASRTGLSETQYF. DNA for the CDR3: TGTGCCAGCAGGACAGGGTTATCAGAGACCCAGTACTTC.

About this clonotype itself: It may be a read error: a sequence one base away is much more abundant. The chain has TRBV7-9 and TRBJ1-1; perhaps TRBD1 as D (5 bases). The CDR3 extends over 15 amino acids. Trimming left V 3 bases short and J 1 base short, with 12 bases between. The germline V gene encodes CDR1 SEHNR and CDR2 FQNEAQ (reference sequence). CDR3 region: CASSLGVVANTEAFF. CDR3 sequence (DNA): TGTGCCAGCAGCTTGGGGGTTGTGGCGAACACTGAAGCTTTCTTT. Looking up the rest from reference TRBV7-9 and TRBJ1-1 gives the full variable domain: DTGVSQNPRHKITKRGQNVTFRCDPISEHNRLYWYRQTLGQGPEFLTYFQNEAQLEKSRLLSDRFSAERPKGSFSTLEIQRTEQGDSAMYLCASSLGVVANTEAFFGQGTRLTVV.